This section outlines one T cell receptor beta chain sequence together with its context. The antigen is undetermined. The entry originates in a study of blood T cells in healthy people across ages. General study points: More naive CD4+ cells and higher diversity were found in long-lived than in aged donors.

With 6 bases removed from V and 7 bases from J, the gap between germline ends came to 21 bases. CDR1 and CDR2 (germline): MNHEY, SMNVEV (reference sequence). This CDR3 has 16 residues. Sample-barcoded 5' priming and a J-beta primer mix drove a second PCR of roughly 6 to 12 cycles. TCRdb re-derived calls from the 5' RACE reads in MiXCR, one entry per CDR3 protein. Of just over 1 million distinct CDR3 sequences listed, more than 40% are singletons. The specimen was blood. The sequence came from a woman between 55 and 75 years old in good health. The rearrangement links TRBV27 to TRBJ1-4; D remains unclear. The DNA for the CDR3 is TGTGCCAGCAGCTCGGGCGTCGGGGATAAAGTTGAAAAACTGTTTTTT. It yields the protein CASSSGVGDKVEKLFF.